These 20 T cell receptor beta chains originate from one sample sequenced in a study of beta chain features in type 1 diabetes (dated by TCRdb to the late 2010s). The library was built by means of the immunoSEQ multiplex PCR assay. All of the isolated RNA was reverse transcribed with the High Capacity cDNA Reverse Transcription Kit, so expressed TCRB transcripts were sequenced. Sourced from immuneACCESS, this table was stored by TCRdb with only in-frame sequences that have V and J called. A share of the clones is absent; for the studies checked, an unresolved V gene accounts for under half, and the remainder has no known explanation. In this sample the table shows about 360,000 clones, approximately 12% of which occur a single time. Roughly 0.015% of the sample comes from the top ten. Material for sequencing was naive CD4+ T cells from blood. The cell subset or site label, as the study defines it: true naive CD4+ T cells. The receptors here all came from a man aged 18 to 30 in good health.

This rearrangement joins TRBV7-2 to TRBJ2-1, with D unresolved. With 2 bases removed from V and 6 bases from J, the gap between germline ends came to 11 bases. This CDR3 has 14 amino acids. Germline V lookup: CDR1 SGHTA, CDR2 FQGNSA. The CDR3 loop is CASSLTAVVNEQFF. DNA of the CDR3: TGTGCCAGCAGCTTAACTGCGGTTGTCAATGAGCAGTTCTTC. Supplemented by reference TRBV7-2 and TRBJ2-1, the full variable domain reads GAGVSQSPSNKVTEKGKDVELRCDPISGHTALYWYRQSLGQGLEFLIYFQGNSAPDKSGLPSDRFSAERTGGSVSTLTIQRTQQEDSAVYLCASSLTAVVNEQFFGPGTRLTVL.

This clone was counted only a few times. The CDR3 sequence: CASSQGGEEETQYF. The CDR3 region has the DNA TGTGCCAGCAGCCAAGGGGGGGAAGAAGAGACCCAGTACTTC. This rearrangement joins TRBV14 to TRBJ2-5; tentatively, D is TRBD2 (6 bases). Germline V CDR1 and CDR2: SGHDN, FVKESK. Trimming cost V 1 base and J 3 bases, with 9 bases left between them. The CDR3 consists of 14 residues.

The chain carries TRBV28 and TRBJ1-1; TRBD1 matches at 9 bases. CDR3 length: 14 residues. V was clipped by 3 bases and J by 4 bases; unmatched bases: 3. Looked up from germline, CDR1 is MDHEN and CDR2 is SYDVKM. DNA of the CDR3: TGTGCCAGCAGTTTTGACAGGGGGATCACTGAAGCTTTCTTT. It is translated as CASSFDRGITEAFF.

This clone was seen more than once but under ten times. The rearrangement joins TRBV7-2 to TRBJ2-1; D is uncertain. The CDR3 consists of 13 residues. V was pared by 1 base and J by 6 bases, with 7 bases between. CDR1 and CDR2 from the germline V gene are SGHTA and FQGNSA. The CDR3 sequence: CASSLGLLNEQFF. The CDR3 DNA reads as TGTGCCAGCAGCTTAGGGCTCCTCAATGAGCAGTTCTTC.

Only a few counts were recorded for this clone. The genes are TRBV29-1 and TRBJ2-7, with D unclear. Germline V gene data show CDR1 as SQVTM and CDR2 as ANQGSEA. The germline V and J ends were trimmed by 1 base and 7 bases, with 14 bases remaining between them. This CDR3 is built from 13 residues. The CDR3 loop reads CSVEGGLPREQYF. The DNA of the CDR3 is TGCAGCGTTGAAGGCGGCCTCCCGCGGGAGCAGTACTTC.

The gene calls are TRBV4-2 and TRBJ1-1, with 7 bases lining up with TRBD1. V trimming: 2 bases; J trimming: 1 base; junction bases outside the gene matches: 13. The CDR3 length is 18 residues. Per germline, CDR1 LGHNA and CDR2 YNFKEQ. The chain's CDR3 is CASSQQTLAGTANTEAFF. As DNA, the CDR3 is TGTGCCAGCAGCCAACAAACCTTAGCCGGGACAGCGAACACTGAAGCTTTCTTT.

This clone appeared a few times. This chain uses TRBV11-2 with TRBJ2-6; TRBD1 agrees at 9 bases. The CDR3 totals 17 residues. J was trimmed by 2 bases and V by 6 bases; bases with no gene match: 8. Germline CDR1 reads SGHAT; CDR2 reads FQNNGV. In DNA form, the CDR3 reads TGTGCCAGCAGATATGGGACAGGGAACGCTGGGGCCAACGTCCTGACTTTC. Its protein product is CASRYGTGNAGANVLTF.

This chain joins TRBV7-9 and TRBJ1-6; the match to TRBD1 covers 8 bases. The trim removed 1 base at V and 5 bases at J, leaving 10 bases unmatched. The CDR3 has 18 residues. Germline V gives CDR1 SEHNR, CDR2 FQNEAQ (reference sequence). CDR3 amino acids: CASSLEYDRGPNNSPLHF. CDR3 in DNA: TGTGCCAGCAGCTTAGAATATGACAGGGGACCCAATAATTCACCCCTCCACTTT.

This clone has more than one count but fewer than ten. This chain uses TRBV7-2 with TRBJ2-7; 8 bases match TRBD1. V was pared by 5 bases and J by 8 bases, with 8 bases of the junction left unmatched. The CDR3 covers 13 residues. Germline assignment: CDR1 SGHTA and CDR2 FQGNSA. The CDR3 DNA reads TGTGCCAGCAGCCAAGGGACAGGATCGAAGCAGTACTTC. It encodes CASSQGTGSKQYF.

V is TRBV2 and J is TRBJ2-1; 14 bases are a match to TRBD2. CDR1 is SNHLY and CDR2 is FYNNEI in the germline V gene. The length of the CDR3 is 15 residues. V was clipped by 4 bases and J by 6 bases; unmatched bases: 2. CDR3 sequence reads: CASSGLAGGPNEQFF. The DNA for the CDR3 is TGTGCCAGCAGTGGACTAGCGGGAGGGCCCAATGAGCAGTTCTTC.

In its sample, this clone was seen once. CDR3 region: CAWIQDRHSGNTIYF. CDR3 in DNA: TGTGCCTGGATTCAGGACAGGCACTCTGGAAACACCATATATTTT. The V gene is TRBV30, the J gene TRBJ1-3; the match to TRBD1 covers 7 bases. The CDR3 covers 15 residues. In germline, CDR1 is GTSNPN, CDR2 SVGIG (reference sequence). The V segment lost 4 bases and the J segment 0 bases; nucleotides outside the gene matches: 6. The full variable domain, rest sourced from reference TRBV30 and TRBJ1-3, is SQTIHQWPATLVQPVGSPLSLECTVEGTSNPNLYWYRQAAGRGLQLLFYSVGIGQISSEVPQNLSASRPQDRQFILSSKKLLLSDSGFYLCAWIQDRHSGNTIYFGEGSWLTVV.

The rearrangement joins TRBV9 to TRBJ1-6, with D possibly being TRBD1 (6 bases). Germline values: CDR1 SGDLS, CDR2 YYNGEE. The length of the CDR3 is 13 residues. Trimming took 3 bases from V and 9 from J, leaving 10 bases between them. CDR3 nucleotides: TGTGCCAGCAGCGAACCACAGGGTTCACCCCTCCACTTT. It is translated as CASSEPQGSPLHF.

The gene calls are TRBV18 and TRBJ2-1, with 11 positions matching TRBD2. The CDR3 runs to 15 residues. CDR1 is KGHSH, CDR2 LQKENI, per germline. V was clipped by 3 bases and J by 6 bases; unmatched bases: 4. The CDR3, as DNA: TGTGCCAGCTCACCGGGACTAGCGGTAATCAATGAGCAGTTCTTC. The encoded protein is CASSPGLAVINEQFF.

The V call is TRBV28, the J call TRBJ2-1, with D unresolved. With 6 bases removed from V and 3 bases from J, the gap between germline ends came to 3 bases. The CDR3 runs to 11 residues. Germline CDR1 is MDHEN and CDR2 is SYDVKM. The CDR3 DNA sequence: TGTGCCAGCAGCTACTACAATGAGCAGTTCTTC. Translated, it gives CASSYYNEQFF.

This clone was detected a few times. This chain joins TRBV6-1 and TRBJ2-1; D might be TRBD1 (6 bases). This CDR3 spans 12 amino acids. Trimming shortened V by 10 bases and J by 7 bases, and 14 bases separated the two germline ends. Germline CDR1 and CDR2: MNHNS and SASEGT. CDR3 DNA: TGTGCCACTGCAGGGGTCGGGAATGAGCAGTTCTTC. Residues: CATAGVGNEQFF.

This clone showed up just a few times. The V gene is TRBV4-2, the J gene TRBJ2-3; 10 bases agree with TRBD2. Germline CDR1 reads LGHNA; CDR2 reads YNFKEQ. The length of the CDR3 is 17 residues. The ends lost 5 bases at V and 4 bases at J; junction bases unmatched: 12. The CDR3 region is CASSLEALAGSADTQYF. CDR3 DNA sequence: TGTGCCAGCAGCTTGGAAGCACTAGCGGGAAGTGCAGATACGCAGTATTTT.

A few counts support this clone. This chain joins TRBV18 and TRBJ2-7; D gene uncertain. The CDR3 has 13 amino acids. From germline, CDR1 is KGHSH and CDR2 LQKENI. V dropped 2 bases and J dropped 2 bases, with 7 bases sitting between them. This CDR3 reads CASSPSTAYEQYF. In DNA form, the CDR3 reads TGTGCCAGCTCACCATCTACAGCCTACGAGCAGTACTTC.

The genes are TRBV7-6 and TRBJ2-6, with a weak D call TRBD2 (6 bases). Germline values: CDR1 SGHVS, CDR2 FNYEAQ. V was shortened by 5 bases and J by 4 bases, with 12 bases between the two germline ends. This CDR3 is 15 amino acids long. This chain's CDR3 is CASSRRGSGANVLTF. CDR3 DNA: TGTGCCAGCAGCCGCCGGGGGTCAGGGGCCAACGTCCTGACTTTC.

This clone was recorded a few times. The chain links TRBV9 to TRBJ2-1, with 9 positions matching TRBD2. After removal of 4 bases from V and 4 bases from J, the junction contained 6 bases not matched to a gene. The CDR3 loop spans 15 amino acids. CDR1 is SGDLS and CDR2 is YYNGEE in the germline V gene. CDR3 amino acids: CASSQRTSVYNEQFF. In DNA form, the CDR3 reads TGTGCCAGCAGCCAGCGGACTAGCGTGTACAATGAGCAGTTCTTC.

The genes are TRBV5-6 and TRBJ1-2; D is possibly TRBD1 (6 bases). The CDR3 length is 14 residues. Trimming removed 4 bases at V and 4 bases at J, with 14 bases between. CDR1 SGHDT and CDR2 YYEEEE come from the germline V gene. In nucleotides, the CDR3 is TGTGCCAGCAGCGGCGGACAGAACCTCTATGGCTACACCTTC. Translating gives CASSGGQNLYGYTF.